The 9 T cell receptor beta chains given below trace back to one sample, sequenced in a study of graft-versus-host responses after intestinal transplantation. Libraries were prepared by immunoSEQ multiplex PCR; TCRdb keeps only in-frame clonotypes and omits some of them. The sample includes 45,000 to 55,000 clones, 91% of them seen just once. The specimen was PBMCs, collected approximately 97 weeks after intestinal transplant. The receptors derive from a human patient who received an intestinal transplant, so some T cells may come from the graft donor.

V usage is TRBV10-1 and J usage is TRBJ2-3; D remains ambiguous. This CDR3 is built from 13 residues. Germline V lookup: CDR1 WNHNN, CDR2 SYGVQD (reference sequence). Trimming left V 3 bases short and J 0 bases short, with 4 bases between. The CDR3 nucleotides read TGCGCCAGCAGTGACCCGAGCACAGATACGCAGTATTTT. It encodes CASSDPSTDTQYF.

This clone was seen a handful of times. The rearrangement links TRBV5-5 to TRBJ1-1; D remains ambiguous. The length of the CDR3 is 13 residues. Per the germline V gene, CDR1 is SGHKS and CDR2 is YYEKEE (reference sequence). Trimming removed 2 bases from V and 4 bases from J, with 9 bases in between. CDR3 loop: CASSFGVPTEAFF. In DNA, the CDR3 is TGTGCCAGCAGCTTTGGGGTACCCACTGAAGCTTTCTTT. The full variable domain, in which reference TRBV5-5 and TRBJ1-1 provide the parts outside the CDR3, is DAGVTQSPTHLIKTRGQQVTLRCSPISGHKSVSWYQQVLGQGPQFIFQYYEKEERGRGNFPDRFSARQFPNYSSELNVNALLLGDSALYLCASSFGVPTEAFFGQGTRLTVV.

The chain joins TRBV11-2 to TRBJ2-3, with 12 positions matching TRBD2. The CDR3 runs 17 residues. Germline CDR1 is SGHAT and CDR2 is FQNNGV. V shed 0 bases and J 7 bases; nucleotides not matched to a gene: 8. CDR3 protein: CASSLDKSSGGAHTQYF. DNA of the CDR3: TGTGCCAGCAGCTTAGATAAGTCTAGCGGGGGGGCTCATACGCAGTATTTT.

J is TRBJ1-1 and V is TRBV28; D call uncertain. CDR1 and CDR2 (germline): MDHEN, SYDVKM. Between the trimmed V and J ends, which lost 9 bases and 5 bases, there was a span of 10 bases. This CDR3 comprises 11 residues. CDR3 loop: CASGAVTEAFF. The CDR3 DNA reads as TGTGCCAGTGGAGCAGTTACTGAAGCTTTCTTT.

V is TRBV9 and J is TRBJ2-7; maybe TRBD1 (6 bases). The CDR3 is 14 residues long. The ends were cut back, 0 bases at V and 5 bases at J, with 12 bases in the middle. Germline CDR1 and CDR2: SGDLS and YYNGEE. The CDR3 nucleotides read TGTGCCAGCAGCGTAGGCCCCACAGGGAACGAGCAGTACTTC. Translation gives CASSVGPTGNEQYF.

The chain has TRBV18 and TRBJ1-2; 7 nucleotides align to TRBD1. Germline assignment: CDR1 KGHSH and CDR2 LQKENI. V gave up 4 bases and J gave up 5 bases; unmatched junction bases: 7. This CDR3 contains 14 residues. The CDR3 DNA is TGTGCCAGCTCACTCCGACAGGGTCTATATGGCTACACCTTC. Its translation: CASSLRQGLYGYTF.

The chain links TRBV4-1 to TRBJ2-3, with D possibly being TRBD1 or TRBD2 (5 bases each). CDR1 and CDR2 (germline): MGHRA, YSYEKL. V was clipped by 0 bases and J by 3 bases, with 10 bases between them. CDR3 size: 15 residues. The CDR3 DNA reads TGCGCCAGCAGCCAAGAGGGGGTTCGTACAGATACGCAGTATTTT. Encoded protein: CASSQEGVRTDTQYF.

The chain links TRBV5-1 to TRBJ2-1, with D possibly TRBD1 on 6 matching bases. CDR1 and CDR2 from the germline V gene are SGHRS and YFSETQ. The V and J ends lost 5 bases and 8 bases respectively, with 20 bases between them. This CDR3 region has 15 residues. The CDR3 reads CASRSDSPKLHEQFF. CDR3 in DNA: TGCGCCAGCAGGTCGGACAGCCCAAAACTACATGAGCAGTTCTTC. Using reference TRBV5-1 and TRBJ2-1 for the parts outside the CDR3, the full variable domain is KAGVTQTPRYLIKTRGQQVTLSCSPISGHRSVSWYQQTPGQGLQFLFEYFSETQRNKGNFPGRFSGRQFSNSRSEMNVSTLELGDSALYLCASRSDSPKLHEQFFGPGTRLTVL.

This chain connects TRBV19 to TRBJ1-1; tentative D call: TRBD1 (5 bases). The germline V gene encodes CDR1 LNHDA and CDR2 SQIVND (reference sequence). The CDR3 consists of 14 residues. V lost 3 bases to trimming and J lost 0 bases, with 8 bases between them. This CDR3 is CASSIWDVNTEAFF. CDR3 sequence (DNA): TGTGCCAGTAGTATTTGGGACGTGAACACTGAAGCTTTCTTT.